This T cell receptor beta chain was profiled in a study of cytomegalovirus exposure and HLA in healthy donors. Study-wide background: T cells numbering about 200 million yielded approximately 100 million unique TCR beta sequences in an earlier analysis.

General study results and limits: A later analysis linked a missense DCLRE1C variant to TCR beta V- and J-gene trimming.

This clone was recorded a few times. Its specificity is unknown. Vbeta (60) and Jbeta (13) primers were used in the PCR. The protocol was immunoSEQ multiplex PCR, while the TCRdb copy is restricted to in-frame clones and leaves out a portion. Of 100,000 to 150,000 clones listed, around 80% were seen once; the top ten hold around 1.8%. Germline values: CDR1 SQVTM, CDR2 ANQGSEA. The CDR3 consists of 14 residues. J was trimmed by 2 bases and V by 6 bases; bases with no gene match: 2. Specimen: PBMCs. The source is a woman aged 40 to 55 in good health and CMV-seronegative. This sequence joins TRBV29-1 and TRBJ2-3; 13 nucleotides agree with TRBD2. The CDR3 bases are TGCAGCGTCACTAGCGGGGGGGTCACAGATACGCAGTATTTT. This gives the protein CSVTSGGVTDTQYF.